Below, 29 T cell receptor beta chains from the same sample are listed, as sequenced in a study of shared clonotypes between healthy human individuals. Sequencing was performed with immunoSEQ multiplex PCR; in TCRdb, only in-frame clones are kept and a portion is missing. This table has some 2 million clones, about 95% appearing once. Terminally differentiated effector memory CD45RA+ cells were excluded by CCR7 positive selection of CD45RO-negative cells. Sequencing used naive CD8+ T cells sorted from blood. The source is a man between 18 and 29 years old in good health.

V is TRBV5-4 and J is TRBJ2-7; no definite D call. Germline V gives CDR1 SGHNT, CDR2 YYREEE (reference sequence). The CDR3 is 14 residues long. V gave up 1 base and J gave up 4 bases, with 12 bases separating them. The CDR3 DNA sequence: TGTGCCAGCAGCTTGCGCAGTCCTTCTTACGAGCAGTACTTC. Its protein is CASSLRSPSYEQYF.

V usage is TRBV9 and J usage is TRBJ1-5; possibly TRBD1 for D (5 bases). The CDR3 extends over 14 amino acids. Germline loops: CDR1 SGDLS, CDR2 YYNGEE. V was cut by 3 bases and J by 4 bases, with 11 bases left in between. CDR3 sequence reads: CASSDGRGNQPQHF. CDR3 DNA: TGTGCCAGCAGCGATGGAAGGGGAAATCAGCCCCAGCATTTT.

The V gene is TRBV6-6, the J gene TRBJ1-5, with D uncertain. The germline V gene encodes CDR1 MNHNY and CDR2 SVGAGI (reference sequence). The germline V and J ends were trimmed by 2 bases and 0 bases, with 11 bases remaining between them. The CDR3 length is 16 residues. The CDR3 reads CASSYPTEYSNQPQHF. DNA for the CDR3: TGTGCCAGCAGTTACCCGACGGAGTATAGCAATCAGCCCCAGCATTTT.

In the case of this clone: The CDR3 end shows no conserved phenylalanine or tryptophan, and so a read error is likely. The limits of the CDR3 on the DNA are not certain, so only TCRdb's listed CDR3 is given. The CDR3 sequence is CASSQERL. The chain links TRBV3-2 to TRBJ2-7; the tabulated D call, TRBD2, remains unverified against the DNA. TRBV3-2 is given as a pseudogene. The CDR3 length is 8 residues, termini included.

This clone appeared once. V usage is TRBV6-5 and J usage is TRBJ2-7, with 11 bases that match TRBD1. The CDR3 extends over 15 amino acids. The germline gives CDR1 MNHEY, CDR2 SVGAGI. V lost 5 bases to trimming and J lost 6 bases; unmatched junction nucleotides: 9. DNA of the CDR3: TGTGCCAGCAGTGGCAGGGACAGGGGGTTTTCCGAGCAGTACTTC. Protein product: CASSGRDRGFSEQYF.

Worth noting for this clone: This sample also contains other DNA sequences that code for the same CDR3. The chain recombines TRBV28 with TRBJ2-1; TRBD2 agrees at 7 bases. Trimming took 3 bases from V and 0 from J; bases not matched to a gene: 2. Germline CDR1 reads MDHEN; CDR2 reads SYDVKM. The CDR3 totals 15 residues. The CDR3 nucleotides are TGTGCCAGCAGTTTGCGGGGGAGCTCCTACAATGAGCAGTTCTTC. It codes for CASSLRGSSYNEQFF.

This clone was counted once. A read error may produce the germline difference seen at one junction end. V usage is TRBV5-1 and J usage is TRBJ2-1; possibly TRBD1 for D (6 bases). CDR3 size: 14 residues. Germline CDR1 and CDR2: SGHRS and YFSETQ. The CDR3 DNA sequence: TGCGCCAGCGGCTTAAGGGGGAACCACAATGAGCAGTTCTTC. It is translated as CASGLRGNHNEQFF.

The J gene is TRBJ2-2, the V gene TRBV28; TRBD2 might be the D (5 bases). The CDR3 contains 14 residues. CDR1 and CDR2 (germline): MDHEN, SYDVKM. Trimming stripped 5 bases from V and 6 bases from J, with 13 bases between. The CDR3 loop is CASSLWGVAGELFF. In DNA, the CDR3 is TGTGCCAGCAGTCTTTGGGGAGTAGCCGGGGAGCTGTTTTTT.

V and J are TRBV7-9 and TRBJ2-1; TRBD1 is a possible D gene (5 bases). Germline CDR1 reads SEHNR; CDR2 reads FQNEAQ (reference sequence). V lost 2 bases, J lost 0 bases, and 14 bases lay in between. The CDR3 is 17 residues long. Here the CDR3 reads CASSLNLGQSSYNEQFF. CDR3 nucleotide sequence: TGTGCCAGCAGCTTAAATTTGGGGCAAAGCTCCTACAATGAGCAGTTCTTC.

This chain uses TRBV27 with TRBJ2-1; D not resolved. The CDR3 loop spans 15 amino acids. V was clipped by 8 bases and J by 5 bases, with 19 bases between them. The germline V gene has CDR1 MNHEY and CDR2 SMNVEV (reference sequence). Here the CDR3 reads CASLAIELGNNEQFF. Written as DNA, the CDR3 is TGTGCCAGCCTTGCTATAGAACTGGGGAACAATGAGCAGTTCTTC.

Notes on this clone: At the DNA level, this CDR3 is encoded by other sequences in the same sample as well. This chain connects TRBV30 to TRBJ1-1; D is unresolved. In germline, CDR1 is GTSNPN, CDR2 SVGIG (reference sequence). The CDR3 loop spans 14 amino acids. V was trimmed by 0 bases and J by 1 base, leaving 9 bases between them. The CDR3 here is CAWSVGLGNTEAFF. The CDR3 DNA reads as TGTGCCTGGAGTGTCGGTCTCGGGAACACTGAAGCTTTCTTT.

The rearrangement uses TRBV7-2 and TRBJ2-7, with D uncertain. Trimming pared 2 bases from V and 1 base from J, leaving 9 bases between. The CDR3 is made up of 14 amino acids. Germline CDR1 is SGHTA and CDR2 is FQGNSA. As DNA, the CDR3 is TGTGCCAGCAGCTTATTGCCGGAATCCTACGAGCAGTACTTC. Its protein product is CASSLLPESYEQYF.

The genes are TRBV27 and TRBJ2-1; D might be TRBD1 (6 bases). In germline, CDR1 is MNHEY, CDR2 SMNVEV (reference sequence). V lost 2 bases, J lost 5 bases, and 10 bases lay in between. The CDR3 is 14 residues long. CDR3 in DNA: TGTGCCAGCAGTTTACTAGGACAGAACAATGAGCAGTTCTTC. This sequence encodes CASSLLGQNNEQFF.

In this sample, this clone turned up a few times. The chain combines TRBV30 with TRBJ1-3, with no clear D. V was shortened by 4 bases and J by 2 bases, with 3 bases between the two germline ends. Germline loops: CDR1 GTSNPN, CDR2 SVGIG (reference sequence). The CDR3 covers 11 residues. The CDR3 loop is CAWTAGNTIYF. Written as DNA, the CDR3 is TGTGCCTGGACAGCTGGAAACACCATATATTTT. Drawing the rest from reference TRBV30 and TRBJ1-3, the complete variable domain is SQTIHQWPATLVQPVGSPLSLECTVEGTSNPNLYWYRQAAGRGLQLLFYSVGIGQISSEVPQNLSASRPQDRQFILSSKKLLLSDSGFYLCAWTAGNTIYFGEGSWLTVV.

The chain is built from TRBV18 and TRBJ1-1, with TRBD1 matching over 8 bases. The ends lost 3 bases at V and 6 bases at J; junction bases unmatched: 9. CDR1 and CDR2 (germline): KGHSH, LQKENI. The CDR3 runs 15 residues. This chain's CDR3 is CASSPTPGGLAEAFF. CDR3 coding DNA: TGTGCCAGCTCACCCACCCCAGGGGGCCTCGCTGAAGCTTTCTTT.

J is TRBJ2-7 and V is TRBV7-9; D may be TRBD1 or TRBD2 (5 bases each). V lost 8 bases and J 6 bases, leaving 14 bases between the germline ends. The germline V gene has CDR1 SEHNR and CDR2 FQNEAQ (reference sequence). The CDR3 sequence is 12 residues long. As DNA, the CDR3 is TGTGCCAGCCGGAGTGGGGGAGCCGAGCAGTACTTC. Its translation: CASRSGGAEQYF.

The chain carries TRBV4-3 and TRBJ2-2; no reliable D call. V was cut by 0 bases and J by 6 bases, with 17 bases left in between. The CDR3 is 17 amino acids. Germline CDR1 LGHNA, CDR2 YSLEER. CDR3 region: CASSQEALSVGPGELFF. The DNA for the CDR3 is TGCGCCAGCAGCCAAGAAGCTTTGTCGGTCGGACCCGGGGAGCTGTTTTTT.

The chain joins TRBV30 to TRBJ2-7; 7 bases match TRBD1. The CDR3 is made up of 14 amino acids. The germline CDR1 and CDR2 sequences are GTSNPN and SVGIG (reference sequence). J was trimmed by 3 bases and V by 4 bases; bases with no gene match: 9. The CDR3 loop is CAWNRQGLSYEQYF. CDR3 nucleotides: TGTGCCTGGAACAGACAGGGTCTTAGCTACGAGCAGTACTTC. The whole variable domain, remainder taken from reference TRBV30 and TRBJ2-7, is SQTIHQWPATLVQPVGSPLSLECTVEGTSNPNLYWYRQAAGRGLQLLFYSVGIGQISSEVPQNLSASRPQDRQFILSSKKLLLSDSGFYLCAWNRQGLSYEQYFGPGTRLTVT.

The chain joins TRBV5-1 to TRBJ2-7; the match to TRBD2 covers 8 bases. Germline CDR1 is SGHRS and CDR2 is YFSETQ. CDR3 length equals 16 residues. Trimming cost V 0 bases and J 0 bases; bases outside gene matches: 5. As DNA, the CDR3 is TGCGCCAGCAGCTTGGAGCCAAGCGGGAGCTCCTACGAGCAGTACTTC. This sequence encodes CASSLEPSGSSYEQYF. The variable domain in full, with the rest retrieved from reference TRBV5-1 and TRBJ2-7, is KAGVTQTPRYLIKTRGQQVTLSCSPISGHRSVSWYQQTPGQGLQFLFEYFSETQRNKGNFPGRFSGRQFSNSRSEMNVSTLELGDSALYLCASSLEPSGSSYEQYFGPGTRLTVT.

This chain connects TRBV19 to TRBJ1-4; TRBD1 is a possible D gene (5 bases). Germline loops: CDR1 LNHDA, CDR2 SQIVND (reference sequence). V was cut by 2 bases and J by 3 bases, with 7 bases left in between. This CDR3 is 14 amino acids long. CDR3 coding DNA: TGTGCCAGTAGTATAATAGGGGCTAATGAAAAACTGTTTTTT. It encodes CASSIIGANEKLFF.

This clone was picked up one time. The chain uses TRBV29-1 and TRBJ2-3; D may be TRBD1 (5 bases). The CDR3 spans 15 residues. Germline V gene data show CDR1 as SQVTM and CDR2 as ANQGSEA. V lost 1 base and J 6 bases, leaving 17 bases between the germline ends. In nucleotides, the CDR3 is TGCAGCGTTGAAGTGTGGCAGGGTCAGGCGGATACGCAGTATTTT. Its protein product is CSVEVWQGQADTQYF.

V usage is TRBV7-8 and J usage is TRBJ1-1, with 8 positions matching TRBD1. The V segment lost 5 bases and the J segment 2 bases; nucleotides outside the gene matches: 7. Germline CDR1 reads SGHVS; CDR2 reads FQNEAQ. This CDR3 comprises 15 residues. The CDR3 nucleotides are TGTGCCAGCAGCCCACTGACAGGGGCTAACACTGAAGCTTTCTTT. This codes for CASSPLTGANTEAFF.

As DNA, the CDR3 is TGTGCCAGCAGTTCCGGGGGCTCCGCCTACAATGAGCAGTTCTTC. It translates to CASSSGGSAYNEQFF. This chain uses TRBV6-5 with TRBJ2-1; D is possibly TRBD1 or TRBD2 (6 bases each). V was cut by 4 bases and J by 2 bases, with 12 bases left in between. Germline CDR1 MNHEY, CDR2 SVGAGI. This CDR3 is built from 15 residues.

V gene TRBV4-3 combines with J gene TRBJ2-3; TRBD1 might be the D (6 bases). This CDR3 region has 16 residues. V was pared by 2 bases and J by 6 bases, with 18 bases between. CDR1 LGHNA and CDR2 YSLEER come from the germline V gene. Written as DNA, the CDR3 is TGCGCCAGCAGCCAAACTACAGGGTTTTTGGGGGATACGCAGTATTTT. It yields the protein CASSQTTGFLGDTQYF.

Comment on this clone: The same CDR3 is also encoded by other DNA sequences in this sample. The chain employs TRBV19 and TRBJ2-1; TRBD2 matches 8 bases. The CDR3 has 13 amino acids. With V trimmed by 8 bases and J by 1 base, 1 base remained unmatched. Germline CDR1 LNHDA, CDR2 SQIVND (reference sequence). The CDR3 DNA is TGTGCCAGTTCTAGCGGGTCCTACAATGAGCAGTTCTTC. Its protein is CASSSGSYNEQFF.

The chain uses TRBV28 and TRBJ1-1, with 11 bases identical to TRBD1. Germline CDR1 reads MDHEN; CDR2 reads SYDVKM. The trim removed 6 bases at V and 4 bases at J, leaving 13 bases unmatched. The CDR3 consists of 17 residues. Here the CDR3 DNA reads TGTGCCAGCAGCTCCGCCAGGGACAGGGGGACGTTCACTGAAGCTTTCTTT. Its translation is CASSSARDRGTFTEAFF.

With regard to this clone: At the DNA level, this CDR3 is encoded by other sequences in the same sample as well. The chain combines TRBV6-1 with TRBJ2-7, with no clear D. The CDR3 sequence is 14 residues long. Between the trimmed V and J ends, which lost 1 base and 4 bases, there was a span of 11 bases. The V gene's germline CDR1 is MNHNS and CDR2 SASEGT. The CDR3: CASSEGGLPYEQYF. The CDR3 nucleotides are TGTGCCAGCAGTGAAGGCGGTCTTCCGTACGAGCAGTACTTC.

V gene TRBV2 combines with J gene TRBJ2-7; no firm D call. The germline V and J ends were trimmed by 1 base and 0 bases, with 4 bases remaining between them. CDR1 is SNHLY and CDR2 is FYNNEI in the germline V gene. The CDR3 loop spans 13 amino acids. The CDR3 region has the DNA TGTGCCAGCAGTGAAGTGCCCTCCTACGAGCAGTACTTC. It codes for CASSEVPSYEQYF.

Details on this clone: Other DNA sequences in the same sample also yield this CDR3. The V gene is TRBV5-6, the J gene TRBJ2-7; TRBD1 agrees at 10 bases. The CDR3 spans 13 residues. CDR1 is SGHDT and CDR2 is YYEEEE in the germline V gene. J lost 5 bases, V lost 3 bases, and 2 bases had no gene match. CDR3 loop: CASSWDRGHEQYF. The CDR3 DNA reads TGTGCCAGCAGCTGGGACAGGGGCCACGAGCAGTACTTC.